These T cell receptor beta chains were read from a single sample in a study of Ad26.COV2.S vaccination and SARS-CoV-2 variants. Clones were sequenced by immunoSEQ multiplex PCR, and TCRdb holds only the in-frame ones, with some missing. The sample shows roughly 350,000 clones, more than 75% of them seen only once. The source material was peripheral blood, sampled in a trial of Ad26.COV2.S vaccine versus placebo. The receptor set was obtained from a person aged 18-65 years who received the Ad26.COV2.S COVID-19 vaccine or a placebo. The CDR3 runs from the conserved cysteine through the conserved F or W. The D gene is left open where the match is weak. Size values are once, few and many counts, or a class for expanded clones, and some rows have none.

V,J,D,size,CDR3,DNA
TRBV2,TRBJ1-5,NA,NA,CASSETASNQPQHF,TGTGCCAGCAGTGAAACCGCCAGCAATCAGCCCCAGCATTTT
TRBV7-9,TRBJ1-3,NA,NA,CASSLDGGRVGNTIYF,TGTGCCAGCAGCTTAGATGGGGGTCGAGTTGGAAACACCATATATTTT
TRBV30,TRBJ2-7,TRBD1,NA,CAWSQDRGSYEQYF,TGTGCCTGGAGTCAAGACAGGGGCTCCTACGAGCAGTACTTC
TRBV5-6,TRBJ1-1,NA,few,CASSLGQANTEAFF,TGTGCCAGCAGCTTGGGACAGGCGAACACTGAAGCTTTCTTT
TRBV5-1,TRBJ2-1,TRBD1,NA,CAISIQGAYNEQFF,TGCGCCATCTCGATACAGGGGGCATACAATGAGCAGTTCTTC
TRBV7-9,TRBJ1-1,NA,NA,CASNNFGNTEAFF,TGTGCCAGCAACAATTTCGGAAACACTGAAGCTTTCTTT
TRBV2,TRBJ2-1,TRBD2,NA,CASKGLAGSTYNEQFF,TGTGCCAGCAAAGGACTAGCGGGGTCTACCTACAATGAGCAGTTCTTC
TRBV5-1,TRBJ1-6,NA,NA,CASSPDTNSYNSPLHF,TGCGCCAGCAGCCCCGACACGAACTCCTATAATTCACCCCTCCACTTT
TRBV19,TRBJ2-6,NA,NA,CASSIGQGNPLSGANVLTF,TGTGCCAGTAGTATTGGTCAGGGGAACCCTCTCTCTGGGGCCAACGTCCTGACTTTC
TRBV6-4,TRBJ1-6,NA,NA,CASSDRAGPSSYNSPLHF,TGTGCCAGCAGCGATAGGGCAGGACCTAGCTCCTATAATTCACCCCTCCACTTT
TRBV5-1,TRBJ1-1,NA,NA,CASSSTYWEPEAFF,TGCGCCAGCAGCTCCACCTATTGGGAGCCTGAAGCTTTCTTT
TRBV18,TRBJ1-4,NA,few,CASSSQVANEKLFF,TGTGCCAGCTCATCACAAGTGGCTAATGAAAAACTGTTTTTT
TRBV19,TRBJ2-7,TRBD1,NA,CASSIGDRSSQQYF,TGTGCCAGTAGTATAGGGGACAGAAGCTCGCAGCAGTACTTC
TRBV5-4,TRBJ1-1,TRBD1,few,CASSLQGVGTEAFF,TGTGCCAGCAGCTTACAGGGGGTAGGGACTGAAGCTTTCTTT
TRBV4-3,TRBJ1-6,NA,NA,CASSHKLDRPPLHF,TGCGCCAGCAGCCACAAGCTGGACAGACCACCCCTCCACTTT
TRBV5-1,TRBJ2-1,TRBD2,NA,CASRRILASSYNEQFF,TGCGCCAGCAGACGGATACTAGCGAGTTCCTACAATGAGCAGTTCTTC
TRBV5-1,TRBJ2-3,TRBD2,NA,CASSLLGTSGSTDTQYF,TGCGCCAGCAGCTTGTTAGGGACTAGCGGGTCCACAGATACGCAGTATTTT
TRBV6-4,TRBJ1-2,NA,once,CASSEGTGRGRPHGYTF,TGTGCCAGCAGTGAAGGTACAGGGCGGGGTCGCCCCCATGGCTACACCTTC
TRBV2,TRBJ2-5,NA,NA,CASSRDLGETQYF,TGTGCCAGCAGCAGGGATTTGGGCGAGACCCAGTACTTC
TRBV5-4,TRBJ1-2,NA,NA,CASSLVRSREDGYTF,TGTGCCAGCAGCTTGGTGCGATCCCGAGAGGATGGCTACACCTTC
TRBV10-3,TRBJ2-4,NA,NA,CAISETSDPTSGPAKFTVKNIQYF,TGTGCCATCAGTGAGACTTCCGACCCGACTTCGGGCCCGGCAAAGTTTACAGTGAAAAACATTCAGTACTTC
TRBV27,TRBJ1-2,NA,NA,CASSLGGGDGYTF,TGTGCCAGCAGTTTAGGGGGAGGGGATGGCTACACCTTC
TRBV2,TRBJ2-5,TRBD1,NA,CANGQERWTQYF,TGTGCCAACGGACAGGAACGTTGGACCCAGTACTTC
TRBV9,TRBJ1-4,NA,once,CASSQTQVNEKLFF,TGTGCCAGCAGCCAAACCCAGGTTAATGAAAAACTGTTTTTT
TRBV11-2,TRBJ2-3,TRBD2,NA,CASSLGGDTQYF,TGTGCCAGCAGCTTGGGAGGGGATACGCAGTATTTT
TRBV19,TRBJ1-2,TRBD1,NA,CASRIGTGHGYTF,TGTGCCAGTAGGATCGGGACAGGGCACGGCTACACCTTC
TRBV7-9,TRBJ2-3,NA,NA,CASSLVGGSPSTDTQYF,TGTGCCAGCAGCTTAGTTGGGGGGTCCCCAAGCACAGATACGCAGTATTTT
TRBV3-1/TRBV3-2,TRBJ2-2,NA,NA,CASSQPLKTGELFF,TGTGCCAGCAGCCAACCCCTCAAAACCGGGGAGCTGTTTTTT
TRBV23-1,TRBJ1-2,NA,NA,CASSLPEKGPQDYGYTF,TGCGCCAGCAGTCTCCCAGAGAAGGGGCCACAGGACTATGGCTACACCTTC
TRBV6-5,TRBJ1-4,NA,NA,CAGRQSTNEKLFF,TGTGCCGGCCGACAGTCAACTAATGAAAAACTGTTTTTT
TRBV5-1,TRBJ1-1,TRBD1,NA,CASSLVTGGVEAFF,TGCGCCAGCAGCTTGGTCACAGGGGGGGTTGAAGCTTTCTTT
TRBV7-9,TRBJ1-6,TRBD1,once,CASSYGQVYNSPLHF,TGTGCCAGCAGTTACGGACAGGTCTATAATTCACCCCTCCACTTT
TRBV3-1/TRBV3-2,TRBJ1-5,NA,few,CASSQAGSNQPQHF,TGTGCCAGCAGCCAAGCCGGAAGCAATCAGCCCCAGCATTTT
TRBV27,TRBJ1-2,NA,NA,CASSRRGGYGYTF,TGTGCCAGCAGTCGTCGAGGTGGGTATGGCTACACCTTC
TRBV4-2,TRBJ1-5,NA,NA,CASSQDSSNQPQHF,TGTGCCAGCAGCCAAGATTCCAGCAATCAGCCCCAGCATTTT
TRBV5-6,TRBJ1-2,NA,NA,CASSSLVGQDPLANYGYTF,TGTGCCAGCAGTTCTCTGGTGGGTCAGGACCCTCTAGCTAACTATGGCTACACCTTC
TRBV6-6,TRBJ1-2,TRBD1,NA,CASSYIGTGDNYGYTF,TGTGCCAGCAGTTACATAGGGACAGGTGATAACTATGGCTACACCTTC
TRBV7-9,TRBJ2-1,NA,NA,CASSLYDNEQFF,TGTGCCAGCAGCCTCTATGACAATGAGCAGTTCTTC
TRBV29-1,TRBJ2-7,TRBD1,NA,CSVTGTGSYEQYF,TGCAGCGTGACCGGGACAGGTTCCTACGAGCAGTACTTC
TRBV6-5,TRBJ2-7,TRBD1,NA,CASRGQLNSYEQYF,TGTGCCAGCAGGGGACAGTTGAACTCCTACGAGCAGTACTTC